Listed here are 26 T cell receptor beta chains from one sample, sequenced in a study of regulatory T cells in long-lasting Graves disease. iRepertoire HTBI primers and Arm-PCR of CDR3 regions built TCR beta libraries. A single record per CDR3 protein comes from TCRdb applying MiXCR to the multiplex PCR reads. Here the sample spans around 450,000 distinct CDR3 sequences, around a fifth being singletons. Time point reported: persistent/refractory GD, antithyroid drugs over 5 years with positive TRAb. Isolated PBMC RNA provided the starting material for the TCR library. The sequences come from peripheral blood mononuclear cells (PBMCs), collected when the disease was refractory, from a patient treated with antithyroid drugs. All receptors come from a female donor with Graves disease.

This clonotype was counted at least ten times. The chain has TRBV7-2 and TRBJ1-1; tentative D call: TRBD1 (6 bases). The CDR3 totals 15 residues. Trimming cost V 1 base and J 7 bases, with 16 bases left between them. The germline CDR1 and CDR2 sequences are SGHTA and FQGNSA. As DNA, the CDR3 is TGTGCCAGCAGCTTAGTTGGGGGCATCGAACTTGAAGCTTTCTTT. Its protein is CASSLVGGIELEAFF.

The table lists this clonotype with a few counts. The V call is TRBV19, the J call TRBJ2-6, with no clear D. The CDR3 runs to 14 residues. Trimming removed 4 bases at V and 0 bases at J, with 4 bases between. The germline V gene encodes CDR1 LNHDA and CDR2 SQIVND (reference sequence). The CDR3 loop reads CASSTISGANVLTF. CDR3 in DNA: TGTGCCAGTAGTACCATCTCTGGGGCCAACGTCCTGACTTTC.

The chain employs TRBV6-1 and TRBJ2-7, with 11 bases that match TRBD2. V lost 7 bases, J lost 5 bases, and 13 bases stayed unmatched. This CDR3 has 16 amino acids. Germline assignment: CDR1 MNHNS and CDR2 SASEGT. CDR3 sequence reads: CASNSPTSGRLHEQYF. The CDR3 region has the DNA TGTGCCAGCAATTCCCCTACTAGCGGGAGACTCCACGAGCAGTACTTC.

This clonotype was counted at least ten times. The chain employs TRBV9 and TRBJ1-1, with D perhaps TRBD1 (6 bases). With 2 bases removed from V and 5 bases from J, the gap between germline ends came to 10 bases. The CDR3 contains 13 residues. Per the germline V gene, CDR1 is SGDLS and CDR2 is YYNGEE. The CDR3, as DNA: TGTGCCAGCAGCGTTCAGGGGTGGACTGAAGCTTTCTTT. Translation: CASSVQGWTEAFF. Complete variable domain (other parts from reference TRBV9 and TRBJ1-1): DSGVTQTPKHLITATGQRVTLRCSPRSGDLSVYWYQQSLDQGLQFLIQYYNGEERAKGNILERFSAQQFPDLHSELNLSSLELGDSALYFCASSVQGWTEAFFGQGTRLTVV.

This sequence joins TRBV11-2 and TRBJ2-3; D possibly corresponds to TRBD1 (5 bases). The V gene's germline CDR1 is SGHAT and CDR2 FQNNGV. V was clipped by 5 bases and J by 5 bases, with 20 bases between them. The CDR3 has 16 residues. CDR3 coding DNA: TGTGCCAGCAGCCCCGACGGATTAAGCGACAGAGATACGCAGTATTTT. This codes for CASSPDGLSDRDTQYF.

The table lists this clonotype with a count of one. This may stem from a read error, because a much larger clone lies one nucleotide away. This chain connects TRBV28 to TRBJ1-2, with D uncertain. Germline loops: CDR1 MDHEN, CDR2 SYDVKM. This CDR3 has 14 residues. V was clipped by 7 bases and J by 3 bases, with 15 bases between them. The CDR3 reads CASKILGRDYGYTF. The CDR3 DNA is TGTGCCAGCAAGATCCTCGGGAGGGACTATGGCTACACCTTC.

The gene calls are TRBV28 and TRBJ2-2; D not resolved. The CDR3 runs to 15 residues. Trimming pared 3 bases from V and 9 bases from J, leaving 17 bases between. Germline lookup yields CDR1 MDHEN and CDR2 SYDVKM. This CDR3 is CASSFGRRLARELFF. The DNA of the CDR3 is TGTGCCAGCAGTTTTGGCCGCCGGTTGGCAAGGGAGCTGTTTTTT.

This chain uses TRBV5-6 with TRBJ2-7, with 8 bases fitting TRBD1. The CDR3 is 16 residues long. Germline V gene data show CDR1 as SGHDT and CDR2 as YYEEEE. The V and J ends lost 0 bases and 3 bases, in that order; junction bases with no gene match: 8. CDR3 amino acids: CASSLGGRGLYYEQYF. The CDR3 nucleotides are TGTGCCAGCAGCTTGGGCGGCAGGGGGCTTTACTACGAGCAGTACTTC.

This clonotype was seen many times. The chain combines TRBV28 with TRBJ1-1; TRBD1 is a possible D gene (5 bases). The ends were cut back, 3 bases at V and 5 bases at J, with 16 bases in the middle. The V gene's germline CDR1 is MDHEN and CDR2 SYDVKM. The CDR3 extends over 15 amino acids. The chain's CDR3 is CASSLAGREVTEAFF. CDR3 bases: TGTGCCAGCAGTTTGGCGGGGCGGGAGGTGACTGAAGCTTTCTTT.

V is TRBV5-4 and J is TRBJ2-5; TRBD2 matches 8 bases. Looked up from germline, CDR1 is SGHNT and CDR2 is YYREEE (reference sequence). The CDR3 runs to 18 residues. The J segment lost 5 bases and the V segment lost 4 bases, leaving 19 bases of the junction unmatched. This CDR3 is CASSPSWASGPERETQYF. As DNA, the CDR3 is TGTGCCAGCAGCCCGAGTTGGGCTAGCGGGCCGGAGAGGGAGACCCAGTACTTC. The full variable domain, completed using reference TRBV5-4 and TRBJ2-5, is ETGVTQSPTHLIKTRGQQVTLRCSSQSGHNTVSWYQQALGQGPQFIFQYYREEENGRGNFPPRFSGLQFPNYSSELNVNALELDDSALYLCASSPSWASGPERETQYFGPGTRLLVL.

For this clonotype: The germline gene is not matched at one end of the junction; a read error may be the cause. V is TRBV28 and J is TRBJ2-7; 9 bases are shared with TRBD1. This CDR3 contains 14 residues. CDR1 and CDR2 (germline): MDHEN, SYDVKM. CDR3 sequence: CASGTGTGKRERYF. The CDR3 DNA reads TGTGCCAGCGGCACCGGGACAGGGAAACGCGAGCGGTACTTC.

This clonotype has more than one count but fewer than ten. CDR3 region: CASSVETEAFF. CDR3 nucleotide sequence: TGTGCCAGCAGCGTCGAAACTGAAGCTTTCTTT. The chain uses TRBV7-9 and TRBJ1-1; D is unclear. This CDR3 region has 11 residues. The germline V gene encodes CDR1 SEHNR and CDR2 FQNEAQ (reference sequence). The V end lost 5 bases, the J end lost 5 bases, and 6 bases lay between the germline ends. Drawing the rest from reference TRBV7-9 and TRBJ1-1, the complete variable domain is DTGVSQNPRHKITKRGQNVTFRCDPISEHNRLYWYRQTLGQGPEFLTYFQNEAQLEKSRLLSDRFSAERPKGSFSTLEIQRTEQGDSAMYLCASSVETEAFFGQGTRLTVV.

The chain has TRBV3-1 and TRBJ1-1; 9 bases are a match to TRBD1. The CDR3 is 15 amino acids. Per the germline V gene, CDR1 is LGHDT and CDR2 is YNNKEL (reference sequence). With V trimmed by 4 bases and J by 3 bases, 6 bases remained unmatched. DNA for the CDR3: TGTGCCAGCAGCCCGGGACAGGGTTTTTACACTGAAGCTTTCTTT. Translating gives CASSPGQGFYTEAFF.

CDR3: CASSLGKGSNQPQHF. In DNA form, the CDR3 reads TGTGCCAGCAGCTTGGGCAAAGGGAGCAATCAGCCCCAGCATTTT. The V call is TRBV7-9, the J call TRBJ1-5; no clear D gene. V was pared by 3 bases and J by 1 base, with 10 bases between. Germline V gene sequence: CDR1 SEHNR, CDR2 FQNEAQ (reference sequence). The CDR3 extends over 15 amino acids. Supplemented by reference TRBV7-9 and TRBJ1-5, the full variable domain reads DTGVSQNPRHKITKRGQNVTFRCDPISEHNRLYWYRQTLGQGPEFLTYFQNEAQLEKSRLLSDRFSAERPKGSFSTLEIQRTEQGDSAMYLCASSLGKGSNQPQHFGDGTRLSIL.

About this clonotype: Being one base from a much bigger clone, this may be a read error. The chain recombines TRBV7-2 with TRBJ2-4, with D perhaps being TRBD1 or TRBD2 (5 bases each). This CDR3 is built from 13 residues. V was clipped by 1 base and J by 13 bases, with 14 bases between them. Germline V gives CDR1 SGHTA, CDR2 FQGNSA. CDR3 DNA: TGTGCCAGCAGCTTAGATGGGGGAGAGCAGCAGTACTTC. It specifies CASSLDGGEQQYF.

This clonotype was counted many times. The CDR3 is CASSSWDNYGYTF. The CDR3 coding sequence is TGTGCCAGCAGCTCCTGGGATAACTATGGCTACACCTTC. V and J are TRBV7-2 and TRBJ1-2; no clear D. The germline gives CDR1 SGHTA, CDR2 FQGNSA. Trimming pared 4 bases from V and 1 base from J, leaving 7 bases between. CDR3 length equals 13 residues. Based on the CDR3 plus reference TRBV7-2 and TRBJ1-2, the full variable domain is GAGVSQSPSNKVTEKGKDVELRCDPISGHTALYWYRQSLGQGLEFLIYFQGNSAPDKSGLPSDRFSAERTGGSVSTLTIQRTQQEDSAVYLCASSSWDNYGYTFGSGTRLTVV.

This clonotype occurred many times. The chain uses TRBV12-5 and TRBJ1-2; D is ambiguous. V shed 4 bases and J shed 8 bases, with 20 bases lying between them. Germline V gene lookup returns CDR1 LGHNT and CDR2 FRNRAP. This CDR3 comprises 15 residues. CDR3 sequence: CASGSPKGLGGGYTF. In nucleotides, the CDR3 is TGTGCTAGTGGTTCGCCTAAAGGGTTAGGCGGCGGCTACACCTTC.

This clonotype was seen many times. The chain is built from TRBV28 and TRBJ1-1; 7 bases agree with TRBD1. Germline lookup yields CDR1 MDHEN and CDR2 SYDVKM. This CDR3 contains 12 residues. V shed 5 bases and J 8 bases; nucleotides not matched to a gene: 5. CDR3 amino acids: CASSPPGQEAFF. The CDR3, as DNA: TGTGCCAGCAGTCCCCCGGGACAGGAAGCTTTCTTT.

The table lists this clonotype with many counts. This chain connects TRBV28 to TRBJ1-2, with 7 bases identical to TRBD1. CDR1 MDHEN and CDR2 SYDVKM come from the germline V gene. The CDR3 has 15 residues. V lost 0 bases to trimming and J lost 1 base; unmatched junction nucleotides: 2. The DNA of the CDR3 is TGTGCCAGCAGTTTATGGGGACAGCTTAACTATGGCTACACCTTC. It encodes CASSLWGQLNYGYTF.

This clonotype has at least ten counts. The chain carries TRBV27 and TRBJ2-7; the D gene is possibly TRBD1 (5 bases). The V gene's germline CDR1 is MNHEY and CDR2 SMNVEV (reference sequence). V shed 2 bases and J shed 2 bases, with 10 bases lying between them. This CDR3 spans 14 amino acids. CDR3 nucleotide sequence: TGTGCCAGCAGTTTAATAGGGGAACCCTACGAGCAGTACTTC. Its translation: CASSLIGEPYEQYF.

The genes are TRBV28 and TRBJ2-5, with D tentatively TRBD1 or TRBD2 (5 bases each). From germline, CDR1 is MDHEN and CDR2 SYDVKM. The V gene lost 4 bases and the J gene lost 9 bases, with 24 bases spanning the gap. The CDR3 has 16 residues. DNA for the CDR3: TGTGCCAGCAGTTCGGGGCAGATAAACTTTATGGAGGCCCAGTACTTC. Translating gives CASSSGQINFMEAQYF.

This clonotype turned up a few times. The chain carries TRBV6-1 and TRBJ1-2; weak D call: TRBD1 (6 bases). Trimming took 2 bases from V and 5 from J, leaving 12 bases between them. The CDR3 sequence is 14 residues long. CDR1 is MNHNS and CDR2 is SASEGT in the germline V gene. The CDR3 sequence: CASSERGGKYGYTF. The CDR3 DNA reads TGTGCCAGCAGTGAAAGAGGGGGGAAATATGGCTACACCTTC.

The table lists this clonotype with a few counts. V is TRBV15 and J is TRBJ2-7; D may be TRBD1 (5 bases). CDR3 length: 15 residues. V lost 0 bases and J 4 bases, leaving 13 bases between the germline ends. The germline gives CDR1 LNHNV, CDR2 YYDKDF (reference sequence). The CDR3: CATSRDSTDYYEQYF. CDR3 DNA sequence: TGTGCCACCAGCAGAGATTCGACAGATTATTACGAGCAGTACTTC.

The chain uses TRBV6-2 or TRBV6-3 and TRBJ2-4; D gene ambiguous. CDR3 length equals 16 residues. The germline gives CDR1 MNHEY, CDR2 SVGEGT. V lost 2 bases and J 0 bases, leaving 11 bases between the germline ends. The CDR3 DNA is TGTGCCAGCAGTTACGCCCGATGGTCAGCCAAAAACATTCAGTACTTC. Protein sequence: CASSYARWSAKNIQYF.

This chain joins TRBV10-1 and TRBJ2-3, with D possibly called TRBD1 or TRBD2 (6 bases each). Looked up from germline, CDR1 is WNHNN and CDR2 is SYGVQD (reference sequence). This CDR3 spans 17 amino acids. The V end was cut by 2 bases, the J end by 4 bases, with 19 bases between. The CDR3 reads CASSEGRGPRRADTQYF. As DNA, the CDR3 is TGCGCCAGCAGTGAGGGTCGGGGGCCAAGACGCGCAGATACGCAGTATTTT.

The sample holds many counts of this clonotype. CDR3 amino acids: CASSREGGGRETQYF. CDR3 nucleotides: TGTGCCAGCAGCCGCGAAGGCGGGGGCAGGGAGACCCAGTACTTC. This chain uses TRBV12-3 or TRBV12-4 with TRBJ2-5; a possible D gene is TRBD2 (7 bases). The CDR3 length is 15 residues. The V and J ends lost 6 bases and 5 bases respectively, with 19 bases between them.